The 32 T cell receptor beta chains below were found in one sample sequenced in a study of PD-1 and CTLA-4 blockade in melanoma. The protocol was immunoSEQ multiplex PCR, while the TCRdb copy is restricted to in-frame clones and leaves out a portion. The data contain over 5,500 clones, around 80% of them singletons. This sample comprised CD8+ T cells from peripheral blood, obtained before anti-PD-1 treatment. These receptors all stem from a human donor with melanoma.

V and J are TRBV9 and TRBJ2-3; the D gene is possibly TRBD2 (5 bases). Germline-derived CDR1 and CDR2 are SGDLS and YYNGEE. The CDR3 extends over 14 amino acids. Trimming removed 4 bases at V and 3 bases at J, with 12 bases between. The CDR3 loop reads CASSSRWETDTQYF. CDR3 DNA: TGTGCCAGCAGCTCGAGGTGGGAGACAGATACGCAGTATTTT.

The rearrangement joins TRBV13 to TRBJ2-3; D unclear. Trimming pared 4 bases from V and 3 bases from J, leaving 14 bases between. Germline assignment: CDR1 PRHDT and CDR2 FYEKMQ (reference sequence). The CDR3 contains 15 residues. The CDR3 protein is CASSSPSWATDTQYF. CDR3 DNA sequence: TGTGCCAGCAGCTCCCCGTCGTGGGCTACAGATACGCAGTATTTT.

This clone was seen only a few times. The chain carries TRBV10-3 and TRBJ2-1; possible D gene TRBD2, 6 bases. Between the trimmed V and J ends, which lost 6 bases and 13 bases, there was a span of 13 bases. Looked up from germline, CDR1 is ENHRY and CDR2 is SYGVKD. The CDR3 spans 11 residues. Here the CDR3 reads CAISSGLSQFF. Here the CDR3 DNA reads TGTGCCATCAGCTCGGGACTTTCACAGTTCTTC.

The V call is TRBV23-1, the J call TRBJ1-1; no clear D gene. TRBV23-1 is noted as an ORF with a role that remains uncertain. Trimming took off 4 bases at V and 1 base at J, with 16 bases between the two ends. The CDR3 totals 16 residues. CDR3 sequence (DNA): TGCGCCAGCAGTCCCACCGCGGACCCCAGGAACACTGAAGCTTTCTTT. As protein: CASSPTADPRNTEAFF.

The V and J genes are TRBV6-1 and TRBJ1-1; unclear D gene. The CDR3 totals 15 residues. Germline assignment: CDR1 MNHNS and CDR2 SASEGT. Trimming stripped 1 base from V and 2 bases from J, with 11 bases between. The CDR3 bases are TGTGCCAGCAGTGAAGTGGACCTTCCTAACACTGAAGCTTTCTTT. Translated: CASSEVDLPNTEAFF.

This sequence joins TRBV7-2 and TRBJ1-6; D call uncertain. Per the germline V gene, CDR1 is SGHTA and CDR2 is FQGNSA. The CDR3 sequence is 14 residues long. The V end was cut by 2 bases, the J end by 6 bases, with 8 bases between. The CDR3 nucleotides read TGTGCCAGCAGCTTACTCCAGCTTAATTCACCCCTCCACTTT. Protein sequence: CASSLLQLNSPLHF.

V usage is TRBV7-9 and J usage is TRBJ2-7, with TRBD1 identical over 7 bases. V lost 5 bases to trimming and J lost 0 bases; unmatched junction nucleotides: 10. The germline V gene encodes CDR1 SEHNR and CDR2 FQNEAQ (reference sequence). This CDR3 is 16 amino acids long. Here the CDR3 reads CASSPSGTETSYEQYF. For the CDR3, the DNA is TGTGCCAGCAGCCCCTCCGGGACAGAGACCTCCTACGAGCAGTACTTC.

This chain links TRBV7-2 with TRBJ2-3; 9 nucleotides line up with TRBD2. Trimming cost V 5 bases and J 6 bases; bases outside gene matches: 12. This CDR3 has 16 residues. Per the germline V gene, CDR1 is SGHTA and CDR2 is FQGNSA. This CDR3 reads CASSPSWAGGYDTQYF. CDR3 nucleotide sequence: TGTGCCAGCAGCCCAAGCTGGGCGGGAGGGTACGATACGCAGTATTTT.

The chain couples TRBV30 to TRBJ1-2, with D possibly being TRBD1 (5 bases). The germline V gene has CDR1 GTSNPN and CDR2 SVGIG (reference sequence). This CDR3 has 16 amino acids. Trimming took off 1 base at V and 4 bases at J, with 19 bases between the two ends. The CDR3 nucleotides read TGTGCCTGGAGTGAGGGGTCCGCCGTCCGGGGCTATGGCTACACCTTC. Translated, it gives CAWSEGSAVRGYGYTF.

The V and J genes are TRBV30 and TRBJ2-7; D is ambiguous. The ends were cut back, 5 bases at V and 3 bases at J, with 11 bases in the middle. The germline CDR1 and CDR2 sequences are GTSNPN and SVGIG (reference sequence). The CDR3 runs 12 residues. The CDR3 bases are TGTGCCTGGGGGGATCCAATCTACGAGCAGTACTTC. Protein sequence: CAWGDPIYEQYF.

The rearrangement uses TRBV6-2 or TRBV6-3 and TRBJ2-6, with 7 bases lining up with TRBD1. Germline CDR1 MNHEY, CDR2 SVGEGT. This CDR3 is built from 17 residues. J gave up 0 bases and V 0 bases, and 2 bases lay outside the gene matches. The CDR3: CASSYSGQLSGANVLTF. DNA for the CDR3: TGTGCCAGCAGTTACTCGGGACAGCTCTCTGGGGCCAACGTCCTGACTTTC.

This clone was counted only a few times. This rearrangement joins TRBV3-1 (or the pseudogene TRBV3-2) to TRBJ2-3; 8 bases line up with TRBD2. Trimming cost V 0 bases and J 3 bases; bases outside gene matches: 5. The CDR3 runs 16 residues. Per germline, CDR1 LGHDT and CDR2 YNNKEL (reference sequence). The CDR3 region has the DNA TGTGCCAGCAGCCAAGATTCAGCGGGAGCAACAGATACGCAGTATTTT. It codes for CASSQDSAGATDTQYF.

The genes are TRBV13 and TRBJ2-3; D unclear. CDR3 length equals 13 residues. V was clipped by 0 bases and J by 4 bases, with 5 bases between them. Germline-derived CDR1 and CDR2 are PRHDT and FYEKMQ (reference sequence). The CDR3 coding sequence is TGTGCCAGCAGCTTAGGTGGGCCAGATACGCAGTATTTT. Its protein product is CASSLGGPDTQYF.

The rearrangement joins TRBV30 to TRBJ2-1; 10 nucleotides line up with TRBD1. This CDR3 contains 14 residues. V dropped 5 bases and J dropped 7; count of bases not matched to a gene: 8. The germline V gene has CDR1 GTSNPN and CDR2 SVGIG (reference sequence). The CDR3 here is CAWGGTGVQNEQFF. The CDR3 nucleotides read TGTGCCTGGGGGGGGACAGGGGTCCAAAATGAGCAGTTCTTC.

This chain joins TRBV6-1 and TRBJ2-6, with D unresolved. V gave up 1 base and J gave up 3 bases, with 4 bases separating them. Germline CDR1 reads MNHNS; CDR2 reads SASEGT. The CDR3 spans 14 residues. The CDR3 sequence: CASSEGVGANVLTF. The CDR3, as DNA: TGTGCCAGCAGTGAAGGGGTTGGGGCCAACGTCCTGACTTTC.

This rearrangement joins TRBV7-9 to TRBJ2-5, with D possibly TRBD2 on 5 matching bases. Germline CDR1 reads SEHNR; CDR2 reads FQNEAQ (reference sequence). This CDR3 region has 14 residues. Trimming shortened V by 3 bases and J by 4 bases, and 12 bases separated the two germline ends. The CDR3 DNA follows: TGTGCCAGCAGCTTGATAGCGTTTTCAGAGACCCAGTACTTC. This gives the protein CASSLIAFSETQYF.

This clone showed up just once. The chain couples TRBV12-5 to TRBJ1-6; maybe TRBD1 (5 bases). V lost 6 bases, J lost 9 bases, and 18 bases lay in between. From germline, CDR1 is LGHNT and CDR2 FRNRAP. CDR3 size: 15 residues. The CDR3 sequence: CASGLGGLSPSPLHF. CDR3 DNA sequence: TGTGCTAGTGGCCTTGGGGGACTCTCACCTTCACCCCTCCACTTT. The complete variable domain, with remaining parts taken from reference TRBV12-5 and TRBJ1-6, reads DARVTQTPRHKVTEMGQEVTMRCQPILGHNTVFWYRQTMMQGLELLAYFRNRAPLDDSGMPKDRFSAEMPDATLATLKIQPSEPRDSAVYFCASGLGGLSPSPLHFGNGTRLTVT.

The rearrangement joins TRBV3-1 (or the pseudogene TRBV3-2) to TRBJ2-1, with a tentative D call TRBD2 (6 bases). V lost 4 bases and J lost 0, with 7 bases in between. Germline CDR1 LGHDT, CDR2 YNNKEL (reference sequence). CDR3 size: 14 residues. CDR3 loop: CASSPGDSYNEQFF. The CDR3 bases are TGTGCCAGCAGCCCGGGGGACTCCTACAATGAGCAGTTCTTC.

CDR3 sequence reads: CATTFGAEAFF. Here the CDR3 DNA reads TGTGCCACCACCTTTGGGGCTGAAGCTTTCTTT. The chain is built from TRBV24-1 and TRBJ1-1; D is unresolved. The V gene lost 8 bases and the J gene lost 6 bases, with 9 bases spanning the gap. Germline V CDR1 and CDR2: KGHDR, SFDVKD. The CDR3 runs to 11 residues.

This rearrangement joins TRBV11-2 to TRBJ2-2; D uncertain. This CDR3 spans 13 amino acids. Between the trimmed V and J ends, which lost 6 bases and 3 bases, there was a span of 8 bases. Germline lookup yields CDR1 SGHAT and CDR2 FQNNGV. CDR3 nucleotide sequence: TGTGCCAGCAGTCTCGATGACACCGGGGAGCTGTTTTTT. Its protein is CASSLDDTGELFF.

The V gene is TRBV14, the J gene TRBJ1-2, with a tentative D call TRBD1 (6 bases). There are 13 residues in the CDR3. Germline values: CDR1 SGHDN, CDR2 FVKESK. Trimming stripped 4 bases from V and 5 bases from J, with 11 bases between. The CDR3 is CASSPTGFYGYTF. The CDR3, as DNA: TGTGCCAGCAGCCCCACAGGGTTTTATGGCTACACCTTC.

The rearrangement joins TRBV13 to TRBJ2-6, with TRBD1 identical over 7 bases. V gave up 4 bases and J gave up 0 bases; unmatched junction bases: 9. The CDR3 is 18 amino acids. Germline lookup yields CDR1 PRHDT and CDR2 FYEKMQ (reference sequence). The CDR3 sequence: CASSSLGDSLSGANVLTF. The CDR3 nucleotides read TGTGCCAGCAGCTCCCTTGGGGACAGCCTCTCTGGGGCCAACGTCCTGACTTTC.

The chain's CDR3 is CSVEGFSSYNEQFF. As DNA, the CDR3 is TGCAGCGTTGAAGGATTCAGCTCCTACAATGAGCAGTTCTTC. The genes are TRBV29-1 and TRBJ2-1; no clear D. In germline, CDR1 is SQVTM, CDR2 ANQGSEA. This CDR3 contains 14 residues. V was clipped by 1 base and J by 0 bases, with 7 bases between them.

This chain links TRBV19 with TRBJ2-1, with a possible D match to TRBD2 (5 bases). This CDR3 is built from 13 residues. The germline V and J ends were trimmed by 2 bases and 10 bases, with 12 bases remaining between them. Germline lookup yields CDR1 LNHDA and CDR2 SQIVND (reference sequence). CDR3: CASSIFWRQEQFF. Here the CDR3 DNA reads TGTGCCAGTAGTATATTCTGGAGGCAGGAGCAGTTCTTC.

This clone showed up just a few times. The J gene is TRBJ2-5, the V gene TRBV9, with D perhaps matching TRBD2 (5 bases). Germline V CDR1 and CDR2: SGDLS, YYNGEE. This CDR3 spans 15 amino acids. Trimming left V 0 bases short and J 0 bases short, with 9 bases between. The CDR3 nucleotides are TGTGCCAGCAGCGTAGGGACTCTGAACCAAGAGACCCAGTACTTC. This translates into CASSVGTLNQETQYF.

CDR3 DNA: TGCGCCAGCAGCCAGCCTAGCGGGGGGGCAAATGAGCAGTTCTTC. Protein product: CASSQPSGGANEQFF. The rearrangement joins TRBV4-1 to TRBJ2-1; 12 nucleotides line up with TRBD2. The CDR3 runs 15 residues. V was pared by 3 bases and J by 7 bases, with 4 bases of the junction left unmatched. In germline, CDR1 is MGHRA, CDR2 YSYEKL.

V usage is TRBV4-1 and J usage is TRBJ2-3; D possibly corresponds to TRBD2 (6 bases). The CDR3 is 19 residues long. Looked up from germline, CDR1 is MGHRA and CDR2 is YSYEKL. V lost 4 bases to trimming and J lost 1 base, with 24 bases between them. CDR3 sequence: CASSPRILIRDSRTDTQYF. CDR3 nucleotides: TGCGCCAGCAGCCCAAGAATCTTGATCCGGGACTCTCGCACAGATACGCAGTATTTT.

By proportion, this clone is large. The identical CDR3 is also encoded by other nucleotide sequences in the sample. The rearrangement links TRBV6-5 to TRBJ2-5; D call uncertain. Per germline, CDR1 MNHEY and CDR2 SVGAGI. The CDR3 is 11 amino acids. V was clipped by 5 bases and J by 5 bases, with 6 bases between them. The CDR3: CASSPGETQYF. In DNA form, the CDR3 reads TGTGCCAGCAGTCCCGGGGAGACCCAGTACTTC.

This clone turned up a few times. The chain employs TRBV28 and TRBJ2-7; D call uncertain. Trimming stripped 3 bases from V and 3 bases from J, with 3 bases between. This CDR3 is built from 11 residues. CDR1 is MDHEN, CDR2 SYDVKM, per germline. CDR3 loop: CASSFNYEQYF. DNA for the CDR3: TGTGCCAGCAGTTTCAACTACGAGCAGTACTTC.

The chain uses TRBV4-3 and TRBJ1-6, with a weak D call TRBD1 (5 bases). V was trimmed by 0 bases and J by 4 bases, leaving 7 bases between them. The CDR3 loop spans 15 amino acids. CDR1 is LGHNA, CDR2 YSLEER, per germline. The CDR3: CASSQDPGYNSPLHF. CDR3 DNA sequence: TGCGCCAGCAGCCAAGATCCAGGGTATAATTCACCCCTCCACTTT.

In this sample, this clone turned up once. This chain links TRBV3-1 (or the pseudogene TRBV3-2) with TRBJ2-7; TRBD2 agrees at 12 bases. The CDR3 sequence is 16 residues long. The V gene end was trimmed by 1 base and the J gene end by 5 bases; junction bases not matched to a gene: 6. Looked up from germline, CDR1 is LGHDT and CDR2 is YNNKEL (reference sequence). CDR3 loop: CASSQGPRLAGDEQYF. The CDR3 nucleotides read TGTGCCAGCAGCCAAGGACCGAGACTAGCGGGGGACGAGCAGTACTTC.

Within the sample, this clone is medium-sized. This chain links TRBV4-1 with TRBJ2-7; tentatively, D is TRBD2 (5 bases). CDR3 length: 15 amino acids. CDR1 and CDR2 from the germline V gene are MGHRA and YSYEKL. The germline V and J ends were trimmed by 0 bases and 3 bases, with 12 bases remaining between them. The CDR3 nucleotides are TGCGCCAGCAGCCAAGAATCGTCAGGAGGCTACGAGCAGTACTTC. It codes for CASSQESSGGYEQYF.